These 17 T cell receptor beta chains were sequenced from one sample in a study of T-cell memory formation after mild COVID-19. In TCRdb, the 5' RACE reads were re-called with MiXCR into one record per CDR3 protein. The sample includes 98,000 or so distinct CDR3 sequences, 18% of them seen just once. The sequenced material came from PBMCs or a T cell subset sorted from them (not recorded which). Every receptor here comes from a man aged 18 to 30 who had mild COVID-19 (a few samples of this study predate the infection). Cell type and time point are not known.

The rearrangement joins TRBV7-3 to TRBJ2-1; 7 bases agree with TRBD1. Trimming at V came to 6 bases and at J to 7 bases, leaving 15 bases not matched to a gene. The CDR3 is made up of 16 amino acids. In germline, CDR1 is SGHTA, CDR2 FQGTGA. The CDR3 DNA sequence: TGTGCCAGCAGATTACATGGACAGGCGGGCGGGAATGAGCAGTTCTTC. Its translation is CASRLHGQAGGNEQFF. Full variable domain (rest looked up from reference TRBV7-3 and TRBJ2-1): GAGVSQTPSNKVTEKGKYVELRCDPISGHTALYWYRQSLGQGPEFLIYFQGTGAADDSGLPNDRFFAVRPEGSVSTLKIQRTERGDSAVYLCASRLHGQAGGNEQFFGPGTRLTVL.

This clonotype was seen a handful of times. The J gene is TRBJ2-3, the V gene TRBV5-1; D is unclear. From germline, CDR1 is SGHRS and CDR2 YFSETQ. The length of the CDR3 is 12 residues. V lost 2 bases to trimming and J lost 5 bases, with 6 bases between them. CDR3 DNA: TGCGCCAGCAGCTTTAAGGGAGATACGCAGTATTTT. Amino acids: CASSFKGDTQYF.

This clonotype was found once. The V gene is TRBV2, the J gene TRBJ2-7; possible D gene TRBD2, 7 bases. Trimming removed 9 bases from V and 1 base from J, with 19 bases in between. The CDR3 is 15 residues long. The V gene's germline CDR1 is SNHLY and CDR2 FYNNEI. The CDR3 nucleotides read TGTGCCAGTATGAGGGGGGGATTGCAGTCCTACGAGCAGTACGTC. Protein: CASMRGGLQSYEQYV.

The rearrangement joins TRBV5-1 to TRBJ2-3, with unresolved D. Germline values: CDR1 SGHRS, CDR2 YFSETQ. V gave up 0 bases and J gave up 0 bases, with 14 bases separating them. The CDR3 is made up of 17 amino acids. The CDR3 DNA follows: TGCGCCAGCAGCTTGGCGATCGCGACGCTTAGCACAGATACGCAGTATTTT. This encodes CASSLAIATLSTDTQYF.

The rearrangement joins TRBV12-3 or TRBV12-4 to TRBJ1-2; D unclear. This CDR3 spans 14 amino acids. V shed 7 bases and J shed 2 bases, with 14 bases lying between them. The CDR3: CASTPTTGNYGYTF. Written as DNA, the CDR3 is TGTGCCAGCACTCCGACGACGGGGAACTATGGCTACACCTTC.

This rearrangement joins TRBV6-2 or TRBV6-3 to TRBJ2-1; TRBD2 agrees at 12 bases. Germline values: CDR1 MNHEY, CDR2 SVGEGT. This CDR3 spans 15 amino acids. V was pared by 6 bases and J by 6 bases, with 6 bases of the junction left unmatched. CDR3 loop: CASSPRTSGANEQFF. The CDR3 bases are TGTGCCAGCAGCCCAAGGACTAGCGGGGCCAATGAGCAGTTCTTC.

The chain uses TRBV11-2 and TRBJ2-6; D uncertain. Looked up from germline, CDR1 is SGHAT and CDR2 is FQNNGV. The V end was cut by 0 bases, the J end by 0 bases, with 9 bases between. This CDR3 has 17 amino acids. The CDR3 loop reads CASSLELRNSGANVLTF. The CDR3 DNA follows: TGTGCCAGCAGCTTAGAGCTGAGAAACTCTGGGGCCAACGTCCTGACTTTC.

This clonotype was observed many times. The J gene is TRBJ2-7, the V gene TRBV7-2; no reliable D call. The CDR3 length is 14 residues. V was shortened by 6 bases and J by 0 bases, with 12 bases between the two germline ends. CDR1 is SGHTA, CDR2 FQGNSA, per germline. The CDR3 DNA reads TGTGCCAGCAGTGCCCACAGCATCTCCTACGAGCAGTACGTC. Protein product: CASSAHSISYEQYV.

This clonotype was seen many times. The V call is TRBV9, the J call TRBJ2-1; TRBD1 might be the D (5 bases). CDR3 size: 14 residues. The V end lost 4 bases, the J end lost 6 bases, and 14 bases lay between the germline ends. Germline CDR1 reads SGDLS; CDR2 reads YYNGEE. The DNA of the CDR3 is TGTGCCAGCAGCCTTAGAGTAGGGGCCAATGAGCAGTTCTTC. This sequence encodes CASSLRVGANEQFF.

V is TRBV4-3 and J is TRBJ2-7; D is perhaps TRBD2 (6 bases). CDR1 is LGHNA and CDR2 is YSLEER in the germline V gene. The CDR3 runs 13 residues. V was shortened by 0 bases and J by 6 bases, with 9 bases between the two germline ends. The CDR3 protein is CASSQDLGGEQYV. In nucleotides, the CDR3 is TGCGCCAGCAGCCAAGATCTGGGGGGCGAGCAGTACGTC.

The chain recombines TRBV6-5 with TRBJ1-5, with D perhaps matching TRBD1 (5 bases). CDR1 and CDR2 from the germline V gene are MNHEY and SVGAGI. The CDR3 length is 21 residues. Trimming shortened V by 5 bases and J by 2 bases, and 31 bases separated the two germline ends. The CDR3 sequence: CASSPTLPGTRLNRGNQPQHF. The DNA for the CDR3 is TGTGCCAGCAGTCCAACACTTCCCGGGACCCGTCTCAATCGGGGCAATCAGCCCCAGCATTTT.

The chain carries TRBV15 and TRBJ1-1; D ambiguous. The germline V gene has CDR1 LNHNV and CDR2 YYDKDF (reference sequence). The CDR3 contains 14 residues. The V and J ends lost 0 bases and 1 base respectively, with 6 bases between them. CDR3: CATSRDKANTEAFF. The CDR3 coding sequence is TGTGCCACCAGCAGAGATAAGGCGAACACTGAAGCTTTCTTT.

The chain combines TRBV7-2 with TRBJ1-1; 8 bases are a match to TRBD1. This CDR3 is built from 15 residues. Germline values: CDR1 SGHTA, CDR2 FQGNSA. The V gene end was trimmed by 2 bases and the J gene end by 4 bases; junction bases not matched to a gene: 6. Here the CDR3 DNA reads TGTGCCAGCAGCTTAAGCAGGGGGCGAGGCACTGAAGCTTTCTTT. Translated: CASSLSRGRGTEAFF.

Only a few counts were recorded for this clonotype. The chain employs TRBV23-1 and TRBJ2-1, with D unresolved. TRBV23-1 is labeled an ORF, and its function is uncertain. CDR3 length equals 12 residues. Trimming took 1 base from V and 13 from J, leaving 11 bases between them. DNA for the CDR3: TGCGCCAGCAGTCAATTTGTCCAGCGCCAGTTCTTC. Translation: CASSQFVQRQFF.

The gene calls are TRBV7-3 and TRBJ2-2; D remains unclear. V was trimmed by 6 bases and J by 5 bases, leaving 13 bases between them. CDR3 length equals 14 residues. Germline-derived CDR1 and CDR2 are SGHTA and FQGTGA. The CDR3 DNA sequence: TGTGCCAGCAGTCTGGGCCTATGGACCGGGGAGCTGTTTTTT. This sequence encodes CASSLGLWTGELFF.

This clonotype was found a few times. The chain combines TRBV29-1 with TRBJ2-5, with D possibly matching TRBD2 (6 bases). Germline V gene lookup returns CDR1 SQVTM and CDR2 ANQGSEA. CDR3 length: 13 residues. The V gene lost 3 bases and the J gene lost 7 bases, with 15 bases spanning the gap. Here the CDR3 DNA reads TGCAGCGTTGAGGGGGGAGCTCGCGGGACCCAGTACTTC. Protein: CSVEGGARGTQYF. Based on the CDR3 plus reference TRBV29-1 and TRBJ2-5, the full variable domain is SAVISQKPSRDICQRGTSLTIQCQVDSQVTMMFWYRQQPGQSLTLIATANQGSEATYESGFVIDKFPISRPNLTFSTLTVSNMSPEDSSIYLCSVEGGARGTQYFGPGTRLLVL.

The chain is built from TRBV6-5 and TRBJ2-3; the match to TRBD2 covers 7 bases. V dropped 2 bases and J dropped 0; count of bases not matched to a gene: 2. Germline CDR1 reads MNHEY; CDR2 reads SVGAGI. This CDR3 is 15 amino acids long. CDR3 bases: TGTGCCAGCAGTTACGGGGGGGAAAGCACAGATACGCAGTATTTT. It codes for CASSYGGESTDTQYF.